These T cell receptor beta chains were read from a single sample in a study of blood T cell repertoires in COVID-19. Method: immunoSEQ multiplex PCR; TCRdb's copy keeps in-frame clones and lacks some. The table lists fewer than 250,000 clones, less than 90% of them singletons. The sample taken for sequencing was peripheral blood. Receptors originate from a man between 40 and 49 years old with acute or convalescent COVID-19. The CDR3 runs from the conserved cysteine through the conserved F or W. A D gene is named only where the DNA matches it firmly. The size entry is marked missing in some rows and otherwise reads once, few, many or a size class.

>TRBJ2-5|TRBD2|TRBV5-1|17|NA
CASTSGIAGGLKETQYF
TGCGCCAGCACCTCCGGGATAGCGGGGGGGCTGAAAGAGACCCAGTACTTC
>TRBJ1-1|TRBD1|TRBV9|16|NA
CASSVGGQGLNTEAFF
TGTGCCAGCAGCGTAGGGGGACAGGGGTTGAACACTGAAGCTTTCTTT
>TRBJ1-2|TRBD1|TRBV27|14|NA
CASNTGGTNYGYTF
TGTGCCAGCAATACAGGGGGGACGAACTATGGCTACACCTTC
>TRBJ2-7|TRBD2|TRBV7-9|16|NA
CASSLVASGGSYEQYF
TGTGCCAGCAGCTTAGTCGCTAGCGGGGGGTCCTACGAGCAGTACTTC
>TRBJ2-1|TRBD2|TRBV5-8|16|NA
CASSLELAGEYNEQFF
TGTGCCAGCAGCTTGGAACTAGCGGGAGAGTACAATGAGCAGTTCTTC
>TRBJ1-5|NA|TRBV19|16|NA
CASRDLGGGAGQPQHF
TGTGCCAGTAGAGATCTCGGGGGAGGGGCCGGACAGCCCCAGCATTTT
>TRBJ2-7|NA|TRBV6-6|14|NA
CASSYGTATYEQYF
TGTGCCAGCAGTTACGGGACTGCTACCTACGAGCAGTACTTC
>TRBJ2-7|NA|TRBV7-9|12|NA
CASRGGDYEQYF
TGTGCCAGCAGGGGGGGAGACTACGAGCAGTACTTC
>TRBJ2-2|NA|TRBV6-5|12|NA
CASSYNRLELFF
TGTGCCAGCAGTTATAACAGGTTGGAGCTGTTTTTT
>TRBJ2-1|TRBD2|TRBV7-8|16|NA
CASSLDPLAGDSEQFF
TGTGCCAGCAGCTTAGATCCCCTAGCGGGAGACAGTGAGCAGTTCTTC
>TRBJ2-3|NA|TRBV11-3|14|NA
CASSLGVGTDTQYF
TGTGCCAGCAGCTTAGGAGTCGGTACAGATACGCAGTATTTT
>TRBJ2-6|TRBD1|TRBV7-9|18|NA
CASSPTPGTGSGANVLTF
TGTGCCAGCAGCCCGACTCCCGGGACAGGCTCTGGGGCCAACGTCCTGACTTTC
>TRBJ2-5|TRBD2|TRBV5-4|16|NA
CASSPRLAGPQETQYF
TGTGCCAGCAGCCCACGACTAGCGGGACCCCAAGAGACCCAGTACTTC
>TRBJ1-4|NA|TRBV28|14|NA
CASSTGYLKEKLFF
TGTGCCAGCAGTACAGGGTATTTAAAAGAAAAACTGTTTTTT
>TRBJ2-2|NA|TRBV28|17|NA
CASSPRGRGADTGELFF
TGTGCCAGCAGTCCCAGGGGACGAGGGGCGGACACCGGGGAGCTGTTTTTT
>TRBJ2-7|NA|TRBV20-1|13|NA
CSASTGGEGEQYF
TGCAGTGCTAGTACAGGCGGCGAAGGCGAGCAGTACTTC
>TRBJ2-1|TRBD2|TRBV18|18|NA
CASSKGLAGGLSYNEQFF
TGTGCCAGCTCAAAAGGACTAGCGGGAGGGTTGTCCTACAATGAGCAGTTCTTC
>TRBJ2-2|NA|TRBV6-2/TRBV6-3|14|NA
CASSTGQIVGELFF
TGTGCCAGCAGTACCGGACAGATCGTCGGGGAGCTGTTTTTT
>TRBJ2-5|TRBD1|TRBV10-3|15|NA
CAISEPATGLETQYF
TGTGCCATCAGTGAGCCAGCGACAGGGTTGGAGACCCAGTACTTC
>TRBJ2-3|TRBD2|TRBV6-2/TRBV6-3|15|NA
CASSPQAGETDTQYF
TGTGCCAGCAGTCCCCAGGCGGGAGAGACAGATACGCAGTATTTT
>TRBJ1-2|NA|TRBV28|18|NA
CASSLSGGGGLSGYGYTF
TGTGCCAGCAGTTTATCAGGTGGTGGGGGACTAAGTGGGTATGGCTACACCTTC
>TRBJ1-2|TRBD1|TRBV6-5|10|NA
CVTGIAGYTF
TGTGTGACAGGGATTGCTGGCTACACCTTC
>TRBJ2-1|NA|TRBV6-2/TRBV6-3|15|NA
CASSYSVEGYNEQFF
TGTGCCAGCAGTTACTCGGTGGAGGGATACAATGAGCAGTTCTTC
>TRBJ1-3|NA|TRBV6-6|15|NA
CASRDRVGSGNTIYF
TGTGCCAGCAGGGATCGGGTTGGCTCTGGAAACACCATATATTTT
>TRBJ2-1|NA|TRBV4-1|12|NA
CASSQDVNEQFF
TGCGCCAGCAGCCAAGACGTCAATGAGCAGTTCTTC
>TRBJ2-1|NA|TRBV5-4|15|NA
CASSWGGGSYNEQFF
TGTGCCAGCAGCTGGGGAGGAGGATCCTACAATGAGCAGTTCTTC
>TRBJ2-1|TRBD2|TRBV28|17|NA
CASSPRTSGRPINEQFF
TGTGCCAGCAGTCCCCGGACTAGCGGGAGGCCAATCAATGAGCAGTTCTTC
>TRBJ1-6|TRBD1|TRBV5-1|14|once
CASSPDRGNSPLHF
TGCGCCAGCAGCCCGGACAGGGGAAATTCACCCCTCCACTTT
>TRBJ1-5|NA|TRBV15|15|NA
CATSRQGIGNQPQHF
TGTGCCACCAGCAGACAGGGGATCGGGAATCAGCCCCAGCATTTT
>TRBJ1-4|NA|TRBV18|15|NA
CASSPASGANEKLFF
TGTGCCAGCTCACCCGCCAGTGGTGCTAATGAAAAACTGTTTTTT
>TRBJ2-1|NA|TRBV7-2|13|once
CASSLFGYNEQFF
TGTGCCAGCAGCTTATTCGGCTACAATGAGCAGTTCTTC
>TRBJ2-7|NA|TRBV7-9|15|NA
CASSFTRTPSYEQYF
TGTGCCAGCAGCTTCACTCGGACTCCCTCCTACGAGCAGTACTTC
>TRBJ2-5|TRBD1|TRBV6-6|14|NA
CASSKTGAEETQYF
TGTGCCAGCAGTAAGACAGGGGCTGAAGAGACCCAGTACTTC
>TRBJ2-3|TRBD2|TRBV7-6|17|NA
CASSLDEAGGLTDTQYF
TGTGCCAGCAGCTTGGACGAGGCGGGAGGCCTCACAGATACGCAGTATTTT
>TRBJ2-6|NA|TRBV7-9|15|NA
CASSETASGANVLTF
TGTGCCAGCAGCGAAACAGCTTCTGGGGCCAACGTCCTGACTTTC